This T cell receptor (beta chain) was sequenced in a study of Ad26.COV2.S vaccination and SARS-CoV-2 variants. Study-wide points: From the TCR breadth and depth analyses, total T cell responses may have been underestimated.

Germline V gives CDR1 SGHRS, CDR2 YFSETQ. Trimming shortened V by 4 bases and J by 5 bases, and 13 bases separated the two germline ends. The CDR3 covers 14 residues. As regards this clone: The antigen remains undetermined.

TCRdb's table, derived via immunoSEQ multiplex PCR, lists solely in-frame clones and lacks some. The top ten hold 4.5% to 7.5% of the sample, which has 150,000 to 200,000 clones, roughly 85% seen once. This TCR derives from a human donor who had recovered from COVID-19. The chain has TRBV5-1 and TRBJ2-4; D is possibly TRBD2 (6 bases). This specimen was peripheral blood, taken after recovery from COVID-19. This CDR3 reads CASSLEGYQNIQYF. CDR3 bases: TGCGCCAGCAGCCTGGAGGGATACCAAAACATTCAGTACTTC.